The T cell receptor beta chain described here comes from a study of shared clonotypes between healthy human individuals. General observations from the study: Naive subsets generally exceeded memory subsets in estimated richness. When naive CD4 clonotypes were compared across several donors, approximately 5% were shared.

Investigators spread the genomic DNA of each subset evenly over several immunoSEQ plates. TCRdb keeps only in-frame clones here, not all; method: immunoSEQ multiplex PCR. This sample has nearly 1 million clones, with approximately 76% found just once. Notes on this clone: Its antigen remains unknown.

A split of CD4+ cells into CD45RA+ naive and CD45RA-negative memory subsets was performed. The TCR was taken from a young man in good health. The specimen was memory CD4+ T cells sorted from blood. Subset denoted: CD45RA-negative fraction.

The DNA of the CDR3 is TGTGCCAGCAGCCTGATGGGCAGACAGGGGGGTTATCAGCCCCAGCATTTT. It specifies CASSLMGRQGGYQPQHF. The V gene is TRBV28, the J gene TRBJ1-5; 9 bases align to TRBD1. CDR1 and CDR2 from the germline V gene are MDHEN and SYDVKM. This CDR3 is built from 17 residues. Trimming at V came to 6 bases and at J to 5 bases, leaving 14 bases not matched to a gene.